Following are 20 T cell receptor beta chains from one sample sequenced in a study of early T cells in non-severe SARS-CoV-2 infection. MiXCR, run by TCRdb on the 5' RACE reads, gives a single entry per CDR3 protein. This table holds around 84,000 distinct CDR3 sequences, around 14% found once. Specimen: whole blood. The receptors were gathered from an adult who was a healthcare worker with PCR-confirmed SARS-CoV-2 infection or an uninfected control (not recorded which).

The rearrangement links TRBV21-1 to TRBJ2-2; TRBD2, as called in the table, went unchecked against the DNA. TRBV21-1 has pseudogene status. CDR3 length: 13 residues. The CDR3 DNA is TGTGCCAGCAGCGTGGGAGACACCGGGGAGCTGTTTTTT. This codes for CASSVGDTGELFF.

The chain employs TRBV19 and TRBJ1-1, with TRBD1 matching over 7 bases. Germline CDR1 and CDR2: LNHDA and SQIVND (reference sequence). CDR3 size: 16 residues. J gave up 0 bases and V 4 bases, and 8 bases lay outside the gene matches. The CDR3 region has the DNA TGTGCCAGTAGTACCGGGGACAGAATTATGAACACTGAAGCTTTCTTT. Amino acids: CASSTGDRIMNTEAFF.

This clonotype was detected a few times. The rearrangement links TRBV4-1 to TRBJ1-1; D is perhaps TRBD1 (5 bases). The V gene's germline CDR1 is MGHRA and CDR2 YSYEKL. The ends were cut back, 5 bases at V and 2 bases at J, with 12 bases in the middle. CDR3 size: 14 residues. The CDR3 sequence is CASSGTSGNTEAFF. In nucleotides, the CDR3 is TGCGCCAGCAGCGGGACGTCGGGTAACACTGAAGCTTTCTTT.

The chain employs TRBV20-1 and TRBJ2-1; TRBD2 matches at 9 bases. Germline V gene sequence: CDR1 DFQATT, CDR2 SNEGSKA (reference sequence). CDR3 length: 13 residues. The junction had 5 bases not matched to a gene; V was cut back by 5 bases and J by 6 bases. CDR3 protein: CSALGTSSNEQFF. DNA of the CDR3: TGCAGTGCTTTAGGGACTAGCAGCAATGAGCAGTTCTTC.

The gene calls are TRBV5-1 and TRBJ2-1, with 11 bases that match TRBD2. Trimming removed 3 bases from V and 0 bases from J; junction bases left unmatched: 2. The germline V gene encodes CDR1 SGHRS and CDR2 YFSETQ. The CDR3 runs 16 residues. The chain's CDR3 is CASSSTSGSSYNEQFF. The CDR3 nucleotides read TGCGCCAGCAGCTCCACTAGCGGGAGCTCCTACAATGAGCAGTTCTTC.

This clonotype was seen at least ten times. This chain joins TRBV2 and TRBJ2-6; 10 nucleotides line up with TRBD1. V was clipped by 5 bases and J by 9 bases; unmatched bases: 7. The V gene's germline CDR1 is SNHLY and CDR2 FYNNEI. The CDR3 is 15 residues long. This chain's CDR3 is CASSSRTGGFNVLTF. CDR3 in DNA: TGTGCCAGCAGTTCGAGGACAGGGGGATTCAACGTCCTGACTTTC.

The rearrangement links TRBV27 to TRBJ2-2, with 7 bases that match TRBD1. J gave up 4 bases and V 1 base, and 3 bases lay outside the gene matches. The CDR3 is 15 residues long. CDR1 and CDR2 (germline): MNHEY, SMNVEV (reference sequence). CDR3 protein: CASSLLGQITGELFF. CDR3 coding DNA: TGTGCCAGCAGTTTATTGGGACAGATCACCGGGGAGCTGTTTTTT.

This clonotype has at least ten counts. This sequence joins TRBV7-9 and TRBJ1-2; D is possibly TRBD1 (5 bases). Trimming took off 1 base at V and 8 bases at J, with 14 bases between the two ends. Germline V lookup: CDR1 SEHNR, CDR2 FQNEAQ (reference sequence). This CDR3 has 14 amino acids. The chain's CDR3 is CASSLGGDLRGYTF. As DNA, the CDR3 is TGTGCCAGCAGCTTAGGGGGCGACCTGAGAGGCTACACCTTC.

A few counts support this clonotype. For the CDR3, the DNA is TGCGCCAGCAGCCCCGCGTCCCCTAGTGATGAGCAGTTCTTC. It specifies CASSPASPSDEQFF. This chain links TRBV4-1 with TRBJ2-1, with D unclear. Looked up from germline, CDR1 is MGHRA and CDR2 is YSYEKL. The V end was cut by 4 bases, the J end by 8 bases, with 15 bases between. The CDR3 is 14 residues long.

This clonotype was counted between two and nine times. The conserved closing phenylalanine or tryptophan is absent in this CDR3, likely reflecting a read error. The chain carries TRBV7-8 and TRBJ2-1; D is unresolved. V gave up 1 base and J gave up 8 bases, with 9 bases separating them. Germline lookup yields CDR1 SGHVS and CDR2 FQNEAQ. The CDR3 has 13 residues. CDR3 nucleotide sequence: TGTGCCAGCAGCTTAGGACCGGGCTATGAGCAGTTCTCC. Translated, it gives CASSLGPGYEQFS.

There are a few counts of this clonotype. The gene calls are TRBV5-1 and TRBJ2-2; D is ambiguous. CDR3 length: 16 residues. V lost 4 bases and J 1 base, leaving 14 bases between the germline ends. The germline CDR1 and CDR2 sequences are SGHRS and YFSETQ. The CDR3, as DNA: TGCGCCAGCAGCCTCCGCAGGTCGGGGAACACCGGGGAGCTGTTTTTT. Its translation is CASSLRRSGNTGELFF.

This clonotype was counted at least ten times. CDR3 DNA sequence: TGTGCCAGTAGTATCAGTCTAGCGCCCACCGGGGAGCTGTTTTTT. Translation gives CASSISLAPTGELFF. V gene TRBV19 combines with J gene TRBJ2-2; D perhaps matches TRBD2 (6 bases). CDR3 size: 15 residues. Germline CDR1 is LNHDA and CDR2 is SQIVND (reference sequence). The V gene lost 3 bases and the J gene lost 4 bases, with 12 bases spanning the gap.

The J gene is TRBJ1-6, the V gene TRBV12-3 or TRBV12-4; D is unresolved. V was clipped by 6 bases and J by 6 bases, with 9 bases between them. The CDR3 totals 13 residues. CDR3 coding DNA: TGTGCCAGCAGGCCGGCCTTTAATTCACCCCTCCACTTT. Protein: CASRPAFNSPLHF.

This clonotype was recorded a few times. The genes are TRBV7-9 and TRBJ1-1; TRBD1 is a possible D gene (6 bases). Trimming removed 5 bases from V and 8 bases from J, with 9 bases in between. CDR1 is SEHNR and CDR2 is FQNEAQ in the germline V gene (reference sequence). CDR3 size: 11 residues. The CDR3 is CASSPDREAFF. CDR3 nucleotide sequence: TGTGCCAGCAGCCCCGACAGGGAAGCTTTCTTT.

This clonotype was seen only a few times. This chain links TRBV28 with TRBJ1-4; D may be TRBD1 (5 bases). The CDR3 is made up of 12 amino acids. Germline CDR1 MDHEN, CDR2 SYDVKM. CDR3 residues: CAVSRDNEKLFF. The CDR3 DNA reads TGTGCTGTATCCAGGGATAATGAAAAACTGTTTTTT.

This clonotype has just a few counts. The chain recombines TRBV20-1 with TRBJ2-3; no firm D call. The CDR3 length is 10 residues. Germline V gives CDR1 DFQATT, CDR2 SNEGSKA (reference sequence). The V end was cut by 5 bases, the J end by 4 bases, with 4 bases between. CDR3 DNA: TGCAGTGCTTACGCAGATACGCAGTATTTT. Residues: CSAYADTQYF.

This clonotype was observed at least ten times. The chain employs TRBV12-3 or TRBV12-4 and TRBJ2-7; 9 positions match TRBD1. CDR3 length: 15 amino acids. The ends lost 5 bases at V and 1 base at J; junction bases unmatched: 6. CDR3 nucleotides: TGTGCCAGCAGTCGTCGACAGGGGGGGTCCTACGAGCAGTACTTC. Translating gives CASSRRQGGSYEQYF.

The chain has TRBV7-9 and TRBJ1-2; 9 bases align to TRBD1. The V and J ends lost 7 bases and 5 bases, in that order; junction bases with no gene match: 8. Germline CDR1 and CDR2: SEHNR and FQNEAQ (reference sequence). This CDR3 has 14 residues. CDR3 in DNA: TGTGCCAGCATCCAACAGGGGGCTGAATATGGCTACACCTTC. Protein sequence: CASIQQGAEYGYTF.

The V and J genes are TRBV7-2 and TRBJ2-2; unclear D gene. Germline V lookup: CDR1 SGHTA, CDR2 FQGNSA. Trimming took off 4 bases at V and 0 bases at J, with 6 bases between the two ends. This CDR3 has 14 residues. Here the CDR3 reads CASSSLPNTGELFF. CDR3 nucleotides: TGTGCCAGCAGCTCCCTACCGAACACCGGGGAGCTGTTTTTT.

This clonotype was seen only a few times. The rearrangement uses TRBV5-1 and TRBJ2-5, with a weak D call TRBD1 (5 bases). The germline V gene encodes CDR1 SGHRS and CDR2 YFSETQ. V dropped 4 bases and J dropped 1 base, with 11 bases sitting between them. The CDR3 consists of 14 residues. DNA of the CDR3: TGCGCCAGCAGCGTAACAGGCGGCCAAGAGACCCAGTACTTC. Its translation is CASSVTGGQETQYF.